The 7 T cell receptor beta chains below come from one sample, sequenced in a study of radiotherapy plus CTLA-4 blockade in lung cancer. Sequencing was performed with immunoSEQ multiplex PCR; in TCRdb, only in-frame clones are kept and a portion is missing. The data show about 78,000 clones, with roughly 86% seen just once and about 1% held by the top ten. The input for sequencing was peripheral blood, taken from a patient treated with radiotherapy plus ipilimumab. Receptors were obtained from a human donor with non-small cell lung cancer who had stable disease on radiotherapy plus ipilimumab.

The V and J genes are TRBV28 and TRBJ2-5, with a possible D match to TRBD2 (5 bases). The CDR3 is 14 residues long. Germline V gives CDR1 MDHEN, CDR2 SYDVKM. Trimming stripped 4 bases from V and 3 bases from J, with 12 bases between. The CDR3 loop reads CASSSRRGKETQYF. The DNA of the CDR3 is TGTGCCAGCAGTTCTCGACGGGGAAAAGAGACCCAGTACTTC.

The chain is built from TRBV28 and TRBJ2-1; D remains unclear. Germline loops: CDR1 MDHEN, CDR2 SYDVKM. This CDR3 spans 13 amino acids. V lost 4 bases and J 6 bases, leaving 10 bases between the germline ends. This CDR3 reads CASSSVLSNEQFF. CDR3 DNA: TGTGCCAGCAGTTCGGTCTTGAGCAATGAGCAGTTCTTC.

As regards this clone: The junction does not match germline at one end; this may be a read error. The chain carries TRBV7-7 and TRBJ2-1, with 8 bases identical to TRBD1. Germline CDR1 and CDR2: SSHAT and FNYEAQ (reference sequence). The CDR3 is 15 residues long. CDR3 nucleotide sequence: TGTGCTAGCAGCTCTCAGGGGGCATCCTACAATGAGCAGTTCTTC. Its translation: CASSSQGASYNEQFF.

This sequence joins TRBV10-2 and TRBJ2-3; TRBD2 matches at 7 bases. Germline V gene lookup returns CDR1 WSHSY and CDR2 SAAADI. There are 12 residues in the CDR3. The junction had 5 bases not matched to a gene; V was cut back by 4 bases and J by 10 bases. The CDR3: CASSGTSKAQYF. In nucleotides, the CDR3 is TGCGCCAGCAGTGGGACTAGTAAAGCGCAGTATTTT.

The chain has TRBV6-1 and TRBJ1-1; TRBD1 is a possible D gene (5 bases). Trimming stripped 2 bases from V and 5 bases from J, with 12 bases between. The CDR3 is made up of 14 amino acids. Germline V CDR1 and CDR2: MNHNS, SASEGT. CDR3: CASSEQGRGTEAFF. In nucleotides, the CDR3 is TGTGCCAGCAGTGAACAGGGAAGAGGGACTGAAGCTTTCTTT.

This clone was recorded once. The rearrangement joins TRBV6-1 to TRBJ2-7, with D perhaps assigned TRBD1 or TRBD2 (5 bases each). Germline V gene sequence: CDR1 MNHNS, CDR2 SASEGT. CDR3 length equals 13 residues. V lost 6 bases and J lost 2, with 11 bases in between. CDR3 DNA sequence: TGTGCCAGCAGGCCCGGGACCGCCTACGAGCAGTACTTC. It yields the protein CASRPGTAYEQYF.

In nucleotides, the CDR3 is TGCGCCAGCAGGGAGACAGGGACGGGCGAGACCCAGTACTTC. Residues: CASRETGTGETQYF. V and J are TRBV10-2 and TRBJ2-5; 7 nucleotides align to TRBD1. Germline assignment: CDR1 WSHSY and CDR2 SAAADI. J lost 5 bases, V lost 6 bases, and 9 bases had no gene match. The CDR3 extends over 14 amino acids.